The 21 T cell receptor beta chains below were found in one sample sequenced in a study of cytomegalovirus exposure and HLA in healthy donors. The study ran its PCR with 60 Vbeta and 13 Jbeta primers. Only in-frame clones appear in the TCRdb table, and some are missing; sequencing was by immunoSEQ multiplex PCR. This table holds more than 65,000 clones, about 79% found once. Sequencing was performed on PBMCs. The receptors come from a female donor in good health and CMV-seronegative.

The chain carries TRBV27 and TRBJ1-5; D may be TRBD1 (5 bases). The CDR3 length is 13 residues. Germline V lookup: CDR1 MNHEY, CDR2 SMNVEV (reference sequence). Trimming stripped 1 base from V and 7 bases from J, with 8 bases between. CDR3 sequence reads: CASSLWRDQPQHF. The CDR3 DNA reads TGTGCCAGCAGTTTATGGAGGGACCAGCCCCAGCATTTT.

V gene TRBV28 combines with J gene TRBJ1-5; no clear D. CDR3 length equals 14 residues. Germline CDR1 reads MDHEN; CDR2 reads SYDVKM. V lost 4 bases, J lost 1 base, and 8 bases lay in between. CDR3 sequence reads: CASSSAISNQPQHF. CDR3 coding DNA: TGTGCCAGCAGTTCAGCGATCAGCAATCAGCCCCAGCATTTT.

The V and J genes are TRBV27 and TRBJ2-3, with 7 bases matching TRBD2. The germline gives CDR1 MNHEY, CDR2 SMNVEV (reference sequence). V trimming: 1 base; J trimming: 5 bases; junction bases outside the gene matches: 3. This CDR3 contains 14 residues. CDR3 bases: TGTGCCAGCAGTTTATGGGGGGGGGAAGATACGCAGTATTTT. Amino acids: CASSLWGGEDTQYF.

The V call is TRBV19, the J call TRBJ2-5; D remains ambiguous. Trimming took 2 bases from V and 2 from J, leaving 6 bases between them. There are 13 residues in the CDR3. Per the germline V gene, CDR1 is LNHDA and CDR2 is SQIVND (reference sequence). CDR3 nucleotides: TGTGCCAGTAGTATAACCAGTCAAGAGACCCAGTACTTC. This translates into CASSITSQETQYF.

The chain employs TRBV6-6 and TRBJ2-2, with a possible D match to TRBD2 (5 bases). The CDR3 length is 15 residues. The germline V gene has CDR1 MNHNY and CDR2 SVGAGI (reference sequence). Trimming took off 0 bases at V and 3 bases at J, with 8 bases between the two ends. The CDR3 is CASSYSGGYTGELFF. For the CDR3, the DNA is TGTGCCAGCAGTTACTCGGGCGGGTACACCGGGGAGCTGTTTTTT.

The chain carries TRBV15 and TRBJ2-7; 8 nucleotides line up with TRBD1. The CDR3 covers 15 residues. CDR1 is LNHNV, CDR2 YYDKDF, per germline (reference sequence). V shed 7 bases and J 4 bases; nucleotides not matched to a gene: 12. CDR3 sequence: CATTNPRTGLYEQYF. In DNA form, the CDR3 reads TGTGCCACCACGAACCCCCGGACAGGGCTGTACGAGCAGTACTTC.

This clone was counted between two and nine times. The CDR3 region is CASSQDQGGGGELFF. CDR3 nucleotides: TGCGCCAGCAGCCAAGATCAGGGGGGTGGCGGGGAGCTGTTTTTT. V usage is TRBV4-3 and J usage is TRBJ2-2; maybe TRBD1 (7 bases). With 0 bases removed from V and 7 bases from J, the gap between germline ends came to 12 bases. The CDR3 is made up of 15 amino acids. Germline CDR1 reads LGHNA; CDR2 reads YSLEER.

The rearrangement joins TRBV2 to TRBJ1-5; D possibly corresponds to TRBD1 (5 bases). The ends were cut back, 2 bases at V and 0 bases at J, with 11 bases in the middle. Germline lookup yields CDR1 SNHLY and CDR2 FYNNEI. The CDR3 consists of 16 residues. CDR3 DNA sequence: TGTGCCAGCAGTGAAAGGCAGGGTTATAGCAATCAGCCCCAGCATTTT. This gives the protein CASSERQGYSNQPQHF.

This chain joins TRBV15 and TRBJ2-2; 9 positions agree with TRBD2. CDR3 length equals 17 residues. The V gene end was trimmed by 1 base and the J gene end by 6 bases; junction bases not matched to a gene: 9. Germline CDR1 LNHNV, CDR2 YYDKDF (reference sequence). The CDR3 spells CATSRGWDVAGAGELFF. CDR3 bases: TGTGCCACCAGCAGAGGTTGGGACGTAGCGGGGGCCGGGGAGCTGTTTTTT.

The rearrangement links TRBV15 to TRBJ1-2; 8 bases align to TRBD1. Per germline, CDR1 LNHNV and CDR2 YYDKDF (reference sequence). This CDR3 has 16 residues. The trim removed 0 bases at V and 4 bases at J, leaving 7 bases unmatched. CDR3 in DNA: TGTGCCACCAGCAGAGAGAGGACAGGGCTAGGCTATGGCTACACCTTC. Amino acids: CATSRERTGLGYGYTF.

The chain recombines TRBV5-4 with TRBJ2-7; 7 nucleotides align to TRBD2. V lost 0 bases and J lost 6; bases outside the gene matches: 9. This CDR3 is 15 amino acids long. Germline CDR1 SGHNT, CDR2 YYREEE (reference sequence). The CDR3 region is CASSLDQREGFEQYF. The CDR3 nucleotides are TGTGCCAGCAGCTTGGATCAGCGGGAAGGCTTCGAGCAGTACTTC.

CDR3 protein: CASSSSEASGQETQYF. In DNA, the CDR3 is TGCGCCAGCAGCTCCTCAGAGGCCAGCGGACAAGAGACCCAGTACTTC. The chain has TRBV5-1 and TRBJ2-5, with a possible D match to TRBD2 (5 bases). Trimming cost V 3 bases and J 2 bases, with 17 bases left between them. Germline CDR1 SGHRS, CDR2 YFSETQ. CDR3 length equals 16 residues.

The V call is TRBV28, the J call TRBJ1-5; the D gene is possibly TRBD1 (6 bases). CDR3 length equals 15 residues. Germline V lookup: CDR1 MDHEN, CDR2 SYDVKM. V was clipped by 6 bases and J by 0 bases, with 12 bases between them. CDR3 coding DNA: TGTGCCAGCAGCCTCCGGGACATTAGCAATCAGCCCCAGCATTTT. Amino acids: CASSLRDISNQPQHF.

The chain couples TRBV2 to TRBJ1-1, with 7 bases matching TRBD1. V lost 7 bases to trimming and J lost 4 bases; unmatched junction nucleotides: 6. CDR1 SNHLY and CDR2 FYNNEI come from the germline V gene. CDR3 length equals 13 residues. This chain's CDR3 is CASTFAGGTEAFF. Here the CDR3 DNA reads TGTGCCAGCACGTTCGCAGGGGGCACTGAAGCTTTCTTT.

V gene TRBV6-1 combines with J gene TRBJ2-1; D may be TRBD1 (6 bases). Per germline, CDR1 MNHNS and CDR2 SASEGT. The ends were cut back, 8 bases at V and 5 bases at J, with 16 bases in the middle. The CDR3 is 14 amino acids. CDR3 bases: TGTGCCAGCCGGGATACAGGGCGCAACAATGAGCAGTTCTTC. Residues: CASRDTGRNNEQFF.

This clone was found once. V usage is TRBV15 and J usage is TRBJ2-5; D is perhaps TRBD1 (6 bases). V dropped 3 bases and J dropped 13 bases, with 21 bases sitting between them. The germline V gene encodes CDR1 LNHNV and CDR2 YYDKDF (reference sequence). The CDR3 extends over 14 amino acids. The CDR3 is CATSRGDNGQVLYF. The CDR3 nucleotides read TGTGCCACCAGCAGGGGGGACAACGGCCAGGTTCTGTACTTC.

The CDR3, as DNA: TGTGCCAGCAGCTTCCCCGGGTTAGGAAACACCATATATTTT. Residues: CASSFPGLGNTIYF. V and J are TRBV5-6 and TRBJ1-3; no clear D gene. Trimming took off 2 bases at V and 4 bases at J, with 10 bases between the two ends. This CDR3 contains 14 residues. Germline V gives CDR1 SGHDT, CDR2 YYEEEE.

The chain has TRBV28 and TRBJ1-5; 7 bases fit TRBD1. This CDR3 has 14 residues. V trimming: 3 bases; J trimming: 5 bases; junction bases outside the gene matches: 4. Germline values: CDR1 MDHEN, CDR2 SYDVKM. DNA of the CDR3: TGTGCCAGCAGTTTCGTAGGACAGGATCAGCCCCAGCATTTT. It translates to CASSFVGQDQPQHF.

V usage is TRBV27 and J usage is TRBJ2-1, with 13 bases aligning to TRBD2. CDR1 is MNHEY and CDR2 is SMNVEV in the germline V gene (reference sequence). This CDR3 is 20 amino acids long. Losses at the gene ends were 4 bases for V and 0 bases for J; bases not matched to a gene: 12. CDR3 sequence reads: CASSSNPGTSGADSYNEQFF. DNA of the CDR3: TGTGCCAGCAGTTCGAACCCCGGGACTAGCGGGGCGGACTCCTACAATGAGCAGTTCTTC.

The chain is built from TRBV27 and TRBJ2-1; 12 nucleotides agree with TRBD2. Germline assignment: CDR1 MNHEY and CDR2 SMNVEV (reference sequence). This CDR3 region has 16 residues. V dropped 7 bases and J dropped 4; count of bases not matched to a gene: 8. In DNA, the CDR3 is TGTGCCAGCACCCATGGGGGACTAGCGGGTTACAATGAGCAGTTCTTC. Its protein product is CASTHGGLAGYNEQFF.

The chain joins TRBV6-1 to TRBJ1-5; tentative D call: TRBD1 (5 bases). The germline V gene has CDR1 MNHNS and CDR2 SASEGT. V was pared by 4 bases and J by 2 bases, with 9 bases between. This CDR3 comprises 14 residues. The CDR3 nucleotides read TGTGCCAGCAGTGTGGCGGGGGGCAATCAGCCCCAGCATTTT. This translates into CASSVAGGNQPQHF.